This T cell receptor beta chain was identified in a study of blood T cells in healthy people across ages. This CDR3 contains 15 residues. The ends lost 4 bases at V and 4 bases at J; junction bases unmatched: 9. The germline V gene has CDR1 MGHDK and CDR2 SYGVNS. In this sample, this clonotype turned up a few times. Healthy individuals of Caucasian origin from Russia, aged roughly 6 to 95, served as donors. Primed by a sample-barcoded 5' primer and a J-beta primer mix, a second PCR proceeded for 7 to 11 cycles. Via MiXCR, TCRdb re-called the 5' RACE reads, giving one row per CDR3 protein. In the table there are 1 million or so distinct CDR3 sequences, approximately 25% of which are singletons. These data also formed part of another study, on T cells of mothers and their children.

The chain links TRBV25-1 to TRBJ2-5; TRBD1 aligns across 7 bases. The sequencing sample was made of blood. The receptor's source is a girl aged 2 to 10 in good health. The CDR3 spells CASSVGRGPLETQYF. Here the CDR3 DNA reads TGTGCCAGCAGTGTGGGAAGGGGGCCTTTAGAGACCCAGTACTTC.